Listed below are T cell receptor beta chains from one sample, sequenced in a study of shared clonotypes between healthy human individuals. Generated by immunoSEQ multiplex PCR, the TCRdb table keeps only in-frame clones and is missing some. This table has over 2 million clones, 85% to 95% appearing once. The sample comprised naive CD4+ T cells sorted from blood. Receptors originate from a man between 18 and 35 years old in good health. The CDR3 runs from the conserved cysteine through the conserved F or W. The D gene is left open where the match is weak. Clone size is given for some rows only: seen once, a few or many times, or a class if the clone is expanded.

>NA|NA|TRBJ2-7|TRBV4-1
TGCGCCAGCAGCCAAGTCTTGGCCTACGAGCAGTACTTC
CASSQVLAYEQYF
>NA|once|TRBJ2-3|TRBV2
TGTGCCAGCAGTGAAAACAGGGCTCTCACAGATACGCAGTATTTT
CASSENRALTDTQYF
>NA|NA|TRBJ1-6|TRBV18
TGTGCCAGCTCCTTATACAGGGATTCACCCCTCCACTTT
CASSLYRDSPLHF
>NA|NA|TRBJ2-2|TRBV10-3
TGTGCCTCGAGTCCGGGTCCAACTAATACCGGGGAGCTGTTTTTT
CASSPGPTNTGELFF
>NA|NA|TRBJ1-6|TRBV9
TGTGCCAGCAGCGGACAGGATCTTTTTTCACCCCTCCACTTT
CASSGQDLFSPLHF
>TRBD2|NA|TRBJ2-2|TRBV19
TGTGCCAGTAGTATCCTAGCCGGTCTAGCGGGGGTATCGCCAAACACCGGGGAGCTGTTTTTT
CASSILAGLAGVSPNTGELFF
>TRBD1|once|TRBJ2-7|TRBV5-1
TGCGCCAGCAGCTCGACAGGGGGCGCGGACGAGCAGTACTTC
CASSSTGGADEQYF
>NA|NA|TRBJ1-2|TRBV6-5
TGTGCCAGCACTACCCCAGGGTATGGCTACACCTTC
CASTTPGYGYTF
>NA|NA|TRBJ1-2|TRBV5-4
TGTGCCAGCAGCTTGGAAATATTCGGGGAGCGCTATGGCTACACCTTC
CASSLEIFGERYGYTF
>TRBD1|NA|TRBJ2-7|TRBV28
TGTGCCAGCAAGGGGACAGGGGTGTACGAGCAGTACTTC
CASKGTGVYEQYF
>NA|NA|TRBJ1-1|TRBV10-3
TGTGCCATCAGTCCCAGGGAACTGAACACTGAAGCTTTCTTT
CAISPRELNTEAFF
>NA|NA|TRBJ2-1|TRBV5-1
TGCGCCAGCAGCTTGGTAGGGGCGAGTGGCTACAATGAGCAGTTCTTC
CASSLVGASGYNEQFF
>NA|NA|TRBJ2-1|TRBV5-1
TGCGCCAGCAGCCCCCAGGGAGACAATGAGCAGTTCTTC
CASSPQGDNEQFF
>NA|NA|TRBJ1-2|TRBV19
TGTGCCAGTAGTATATGGGGACGACAAAACTATGGCTACACCTTC
CASSIWGRQNYGYTF
>NA|NA|TRBJ2-7|TRBV4-3
TGCGCCAGCAGCCAAGGGGGCGCGGGAATGTCCGAGCAGTACTTC
CASSQGGAGMSEQYF
>TRBD1|NA|TRBJ2-7|TRBV11-2
TGTGCCAGCAGCTTAGATCCCCGACAGGGTCCCCCTGGAGAGCAGTACTTC
CASSLDPRQGPPGEQYF
>TRBD1|NA|TRBJ1-1|TRBV28
TGTGCCAGCAGTCGGATCGCGGGACAGGGTGTTAGTGAAGCTTTCTTT
CASSRIAGQGVSEAFF
>TRBD1|NA|TRBJ1-6|TRBV6-1
TGTGCCAGCAGTTCCGGGACAGTAAGGAGTTCACCCCTCCACTTT
CASSSGTVRSSPLHF
>NA|NA|TRBJ1-2|TRBV9
TGTGCCAGCAGCGTAGACGGACAGATTATCTATGGCTACACCTTC
CASSVDGQIIYGYTF
>TRBD2|NA|TRBJ2-6|TRBV19
TGTGCCAGTAATTCGCGGGAGGTACCCAACGTCCTGACTTTC
CASNSREVPNVLTF
>NA|NA|TRBJ2-2|TRBV5-6
TGTGCCAGCAGCTCCTCCGGTAGGGGGGTGAACACCGGGGAGCTGTTTTTT
CASSSSGRGVNTGELFF
>NA|NA|TRBJ2-7|TRBV30
TGTGCCTGGAAAGGGACCTTTGGGAACGAGCAGTACTTC
CAWKGTFGNEQYF